This T cell receptor (beta chain) was found in a study of molecular identifiers for immune sequencing clone quantification. The germline V and J ends were trimmed by 1 base and 6 bases, with 10 bases remaining between them. The CDR3 runs 13 residues. Looked up from germline, CDR1 is MNHEY and CDR2 is SMNVEV (reference sequence). Input for naive CD8 libraries was 20,000 to 1,000,000 sorted cells; the RNA fraction used was 10%, 30% or 50%. When naive CD8 T cells were sorted, they were gated as CD8+CD4-CCR7+CD45RA+. Methods described previously, with TCR primers listed, were used for bulk TCR libraries. In TCRdb, the PCR reads were re-called with MiXCR into one record per CDR3 protein. The top ten clones hold 0.7% to 1% of a sample with some 650,000 distinct CDR3 sequences, less than 20% of them seen once. This clonotype was found many times. Its target is not known. Overall study findings and caveats: In CMV-specific effectors, clones above 20 copies held over 98% of molecules; naive, under 1%.

Input material: naive CD8+ T cells from blood, with Jurkat cell RNA spiked in. Noted subset: FACS-sorted CD8+CD4-CCR7+CD45RA+ naive T cells. V usage is TRBV27 and J usage is TRBJ2-7; D possibly corresponds to TRBD2 (6 bases). The receptor was isolated from a human donor in good health. Some libraries in this study had Jurkat cell RNA spiked in. The CDR3 coding sequence is TGTGCCAGCAGTTTATTAATGGGGGGCGAGCAGTACTTC. Protein: CASSLLMGGEQYF.